Presented here are 4 T cell receptor beta chains from one specimen sequenced in a study of blood T cell repertoires in COVID-19. Produced via immunoSEQ multiplex PCR; TCRdb's table is partial and in-frame only. The data show fewer than 300,000 clones, roughly 92% seen once. Sequenced sample: peripheral blood. These receptors all come from a woman aged 30 to 39 with COVID-19, enrolled during active disease.

The rearrangement links TRBV27 to TRBJ1-1, with a weak D call TRBD1 (5 bases). The V gene lost 7 bases and the J gene lost 0 bases, with 15 bases spanning the gap. This CDR3 region has 15 residues. CDR1 is MNHEY and CDR2 is SMNVEV in the germline V gene (reference sequence). The CDR3 bases are TGTGCCAGCAACTCTGGGGGGTGGTTGAACACTGAAGCTTTCTTT. This gives the protein CASNSGGWLNTEAFF.

Only one count was recorded for this clone. The V call is TRBV7-6, the J call TRBJ1-3; unclear D gene. Germline lookup yields CDR1 SGHVS and CDR2 FNYEAQ. The CDR3 has 15 residues. Trimming cost V 1 base and J 0 bases, with 7 bases left between them. The CDR3, as DNA: TGTGCCAGCAGCTTAGACCGCGACTCTGGAAACACCATATATTTT. It codes for CASSLDRDSGNTIYF.

The J gene is TRBJ2-2, the V gene TRBV5-1; 8 bases align to TRBD1. Looked up from germline, CDR1 is SGHRS and CDR2 is YFSETQ. This CDR3 has 14 residues. Germline trimming cut 3 bases from V and 4 bases from J; bases unmatched to any gene: 2. The CDR3 is CASSSTGVTGELFF. CDR3 DNA sequence: TGCGCCAGCAGCTCGACAGGGGTCACCGGGGAGCTGTTTTTT.

This rearrangement joins TRBV3-1 (or the pseudogene TRBV3-2) to TRBJ2-3; the D gene is possibly TRBD2 (5 bases). The CDR3 sequence is 15 residues long. V was trimmed by 5 bases and J by 0 bases, leaving 12 bases between them. CDR1 is LGHDT, CDR2 YNNKEL, per germline (reference sequence). Written as DNA, the CDR3 is TGTGCCAGCAGCTTAACGCGCGGGAGCACAGATACGCAGTATTTT. This encodes CASSLTRGSTDTQYF.